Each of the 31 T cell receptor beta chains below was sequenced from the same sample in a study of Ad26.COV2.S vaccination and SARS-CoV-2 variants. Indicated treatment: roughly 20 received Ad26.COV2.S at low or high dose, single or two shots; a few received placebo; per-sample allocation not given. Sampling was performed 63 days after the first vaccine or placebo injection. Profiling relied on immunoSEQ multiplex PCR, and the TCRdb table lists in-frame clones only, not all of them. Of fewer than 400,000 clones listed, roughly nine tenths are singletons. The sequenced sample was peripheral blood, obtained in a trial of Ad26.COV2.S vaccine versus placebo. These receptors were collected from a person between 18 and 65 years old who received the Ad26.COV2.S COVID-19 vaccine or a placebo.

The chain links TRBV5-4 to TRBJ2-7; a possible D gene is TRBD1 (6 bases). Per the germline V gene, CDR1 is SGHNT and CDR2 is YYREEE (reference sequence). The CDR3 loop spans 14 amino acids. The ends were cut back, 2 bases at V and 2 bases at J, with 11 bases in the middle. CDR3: CASSLQGLTYEQYF. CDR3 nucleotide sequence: TGTGCCAGCAGCTTACAGGGATTAACCTACGAGCAGTACTTC.

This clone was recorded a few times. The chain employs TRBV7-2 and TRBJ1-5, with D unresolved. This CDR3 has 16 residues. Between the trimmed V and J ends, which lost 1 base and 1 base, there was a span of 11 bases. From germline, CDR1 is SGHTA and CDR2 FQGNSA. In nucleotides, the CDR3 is TGTGCCAGCAGCTTAGGGGTAGCACTGAGCAATCAGCCCCAGCATTTT. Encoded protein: CASSLGVALSNQPQHF.

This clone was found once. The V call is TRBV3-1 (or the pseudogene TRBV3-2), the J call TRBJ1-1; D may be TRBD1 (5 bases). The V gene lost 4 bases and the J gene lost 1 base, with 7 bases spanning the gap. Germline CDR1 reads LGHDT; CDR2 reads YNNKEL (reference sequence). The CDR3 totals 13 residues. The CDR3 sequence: CASSRTQNTEAFF. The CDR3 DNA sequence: TGTGCCAGCAGCCGGACACAGAACACTGAAGCTTTCTTT.

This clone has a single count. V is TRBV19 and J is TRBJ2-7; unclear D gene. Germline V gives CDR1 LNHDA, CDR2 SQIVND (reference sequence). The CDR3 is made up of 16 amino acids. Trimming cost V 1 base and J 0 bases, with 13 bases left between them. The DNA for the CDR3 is TGTGCCAGTAGTATAGGAGTCGGGCAGTACTCCTACGAGCAGTACTTC. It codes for CASSIGVGQYSYEQYF.

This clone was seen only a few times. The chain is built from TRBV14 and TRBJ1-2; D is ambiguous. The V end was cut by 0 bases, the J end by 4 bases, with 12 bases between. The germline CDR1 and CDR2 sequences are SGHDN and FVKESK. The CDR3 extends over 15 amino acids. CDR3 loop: CASSQDTRLGYGYTF. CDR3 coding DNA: TGTGCCAGCAGCCAAGATACGCGCCTGGGCTATGGCTACACCTTC.

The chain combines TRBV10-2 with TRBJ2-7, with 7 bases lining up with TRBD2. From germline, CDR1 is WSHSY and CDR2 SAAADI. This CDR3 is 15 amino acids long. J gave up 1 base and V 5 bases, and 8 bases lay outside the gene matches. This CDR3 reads CASSRQRGPSYEQYF. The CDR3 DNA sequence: TGCGCCAGCAGTCGACAGCGGGGACCTTCCTACGAGCAGTACTTC.

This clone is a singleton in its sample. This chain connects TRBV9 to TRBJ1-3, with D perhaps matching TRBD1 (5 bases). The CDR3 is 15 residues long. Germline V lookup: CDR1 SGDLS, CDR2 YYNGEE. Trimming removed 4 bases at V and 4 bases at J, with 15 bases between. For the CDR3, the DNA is TGTGCCAGCAGCCCCCATGGGGGGAGGGGAAACACCATATATTTT. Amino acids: CASSPHGGRGNTIYF.

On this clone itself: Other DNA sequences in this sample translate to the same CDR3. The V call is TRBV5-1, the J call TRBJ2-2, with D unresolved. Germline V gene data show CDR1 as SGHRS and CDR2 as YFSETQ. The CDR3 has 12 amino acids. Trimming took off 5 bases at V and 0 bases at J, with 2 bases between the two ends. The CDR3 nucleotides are TGCGCCAGCAGTCCGAACACCGGGGAGCTGTTTTTT. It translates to CASSPNTGELFF.

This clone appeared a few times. DNA of the CDR3: TGTGCCAGCAGCCGATCCGGACAGGGGAGGTCACCCCTCCACTTT. Encoded protein: CASSRSGQGRSPLHF. The V and J genes are TRBV13 and TRBJ1-6, with 9 nucleotides matching TRBD1. The CDR3 is 15 residues long. Trimming took 5 bases from V and 10 from J; bases not matched to a gene: 9. Germline CDR1 PRHDT, CDR2 FYEKMQ (reference sequence). Filled out from reference TRBV13 and TRBJ1-6, the complete variable domain reads AAGVIQSPRHLIKEKRETATLKCYPIPRHDTVYWYQQGPGQDPQFLISFYEKMQSDKGSIPDRFSAQQFSDYHSELNMSSLELGDSALYFCASSRSGQGRSPLHFGNGTRLTVT.

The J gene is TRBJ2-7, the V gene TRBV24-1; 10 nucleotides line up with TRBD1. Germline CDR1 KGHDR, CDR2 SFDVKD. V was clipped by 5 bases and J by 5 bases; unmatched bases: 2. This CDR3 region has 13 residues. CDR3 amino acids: CATSGDRGHEQYF. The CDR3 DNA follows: TGTGCCACCAGTGGGGACAGGGGACACGAGCAGTACTTC.

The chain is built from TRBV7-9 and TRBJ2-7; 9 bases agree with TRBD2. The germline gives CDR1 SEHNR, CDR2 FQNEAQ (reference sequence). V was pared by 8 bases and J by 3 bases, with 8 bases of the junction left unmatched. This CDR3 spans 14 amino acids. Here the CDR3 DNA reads TGTGCCAGCGGAGCGACTAGCGGAGACTACGAGCAGTACTTC. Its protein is CASGATSGDYEQYF.

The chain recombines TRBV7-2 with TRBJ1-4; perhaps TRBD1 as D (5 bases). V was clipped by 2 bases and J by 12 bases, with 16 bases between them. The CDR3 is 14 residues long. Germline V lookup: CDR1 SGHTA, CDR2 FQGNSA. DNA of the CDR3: TGTGCCAGCAGCTTACACGGTGGGGCCGGGGAACTGTTTTTT. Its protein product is CASSLHGGAGELFF.

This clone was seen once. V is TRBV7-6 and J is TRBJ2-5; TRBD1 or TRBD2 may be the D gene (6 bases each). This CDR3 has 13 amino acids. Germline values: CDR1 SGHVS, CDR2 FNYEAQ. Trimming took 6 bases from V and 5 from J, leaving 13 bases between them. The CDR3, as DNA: TGTGCCAGCAGAGACCGGGGGCGCGAGACCCAGTACTTC. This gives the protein CASRDRGRETQYF.

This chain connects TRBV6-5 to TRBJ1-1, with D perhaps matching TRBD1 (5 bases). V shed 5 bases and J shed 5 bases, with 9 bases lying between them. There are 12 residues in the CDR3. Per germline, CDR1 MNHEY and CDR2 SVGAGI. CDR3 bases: TGTGCCAGCAGTCCTCAGGGAACTGAAGCTTTCTTT. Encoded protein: CASSPQGTEAFF.

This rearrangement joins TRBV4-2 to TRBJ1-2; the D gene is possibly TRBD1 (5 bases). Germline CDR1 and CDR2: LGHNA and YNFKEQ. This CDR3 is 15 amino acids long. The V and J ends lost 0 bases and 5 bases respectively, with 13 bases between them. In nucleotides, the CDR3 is TGTGCCAGCAGCCAAGATATAGGGGATAGTTATGGCTACACCTTC. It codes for CASSQDIGDSYGYTF.

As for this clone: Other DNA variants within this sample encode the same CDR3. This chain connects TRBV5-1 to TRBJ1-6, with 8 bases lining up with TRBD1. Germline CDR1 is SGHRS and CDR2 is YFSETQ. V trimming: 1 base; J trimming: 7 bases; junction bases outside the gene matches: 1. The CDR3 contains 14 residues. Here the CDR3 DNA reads TGCGCCAGCAGCTTGCAGGGGGCCAATTCACCCCTCCACTTT. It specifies CASSLQGANSPLHF.

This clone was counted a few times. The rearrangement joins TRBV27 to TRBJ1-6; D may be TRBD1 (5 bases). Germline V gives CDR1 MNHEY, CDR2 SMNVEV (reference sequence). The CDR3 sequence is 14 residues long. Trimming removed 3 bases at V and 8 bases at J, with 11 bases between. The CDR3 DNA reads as TGTGCCAGCAGTTTGGGGCAGAGAGATTCACCCCTCCACTTT. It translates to CASSLGQRDSPLHF.

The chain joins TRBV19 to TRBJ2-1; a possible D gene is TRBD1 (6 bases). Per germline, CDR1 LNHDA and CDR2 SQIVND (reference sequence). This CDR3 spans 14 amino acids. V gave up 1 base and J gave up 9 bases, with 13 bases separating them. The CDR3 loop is CASSIVTGESEQFF. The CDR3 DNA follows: TGTGCCAGTAGTATAGTGACAGGAGAGTCTGAGCAGTTCTTC.

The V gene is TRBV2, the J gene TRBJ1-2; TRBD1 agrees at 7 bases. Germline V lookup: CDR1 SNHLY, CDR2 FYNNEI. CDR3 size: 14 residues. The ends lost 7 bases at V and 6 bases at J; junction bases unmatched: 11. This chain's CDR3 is CASKTDREGDGYTF. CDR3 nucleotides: TGTGCCAGCAAAACAGACAGGGAAGGGGATGGCTACACCTTC.

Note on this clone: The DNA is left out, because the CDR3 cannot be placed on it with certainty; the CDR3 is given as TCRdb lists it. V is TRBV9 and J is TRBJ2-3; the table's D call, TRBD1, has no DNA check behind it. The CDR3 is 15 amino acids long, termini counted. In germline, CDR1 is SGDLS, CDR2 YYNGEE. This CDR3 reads CASSVAEGATGGPYF.

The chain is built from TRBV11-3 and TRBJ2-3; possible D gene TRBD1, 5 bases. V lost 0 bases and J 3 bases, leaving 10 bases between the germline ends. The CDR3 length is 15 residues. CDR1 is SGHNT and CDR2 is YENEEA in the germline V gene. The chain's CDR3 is CASSLDGRATDTQYF. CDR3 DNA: TGTGCCAGCAGCTTAGACGGCAGGGCGACAGATACGCAGTATTTT.

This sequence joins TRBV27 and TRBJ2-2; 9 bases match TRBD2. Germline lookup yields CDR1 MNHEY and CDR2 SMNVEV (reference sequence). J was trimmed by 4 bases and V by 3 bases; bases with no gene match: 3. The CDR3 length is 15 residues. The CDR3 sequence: CASSFSRGGTGELFF. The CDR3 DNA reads TGTGCCAGCAGTTTCTCGCGGGGGGGCACCGGGGAGCTGTTTTTT.

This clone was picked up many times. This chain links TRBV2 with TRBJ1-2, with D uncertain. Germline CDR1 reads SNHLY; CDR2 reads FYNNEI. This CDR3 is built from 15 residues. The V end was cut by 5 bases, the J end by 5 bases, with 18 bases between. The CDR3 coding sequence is TGTGCCAGCAGTCCCCGGGCACAGCGGGCATATGGCTACACCTTC. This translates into CASSPRAQRAYGYTF.

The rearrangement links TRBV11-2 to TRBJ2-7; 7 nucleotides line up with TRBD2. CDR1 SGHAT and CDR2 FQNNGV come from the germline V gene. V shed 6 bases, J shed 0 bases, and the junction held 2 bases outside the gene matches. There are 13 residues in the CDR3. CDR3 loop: CASSWGGSYEQYF. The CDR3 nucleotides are TGTGCCAGCAGTTGGGGGGGCTCCTACGAGCAGTACTTC.

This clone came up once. The CDR3 DNA is TGTGCCAGCAGTTACTCTCTCGGGGGGGACACTGAAGCTTTCTTT. Translating gives CASSYSLGGDTEAFF. V is TRBV6-2 or TRBV6-3 and J is TRBJ1-1, with TRBD1 as a possible D gene (5 bases). V lost 0 bases to trimming and J lost 3 bases, with 11 bases between them. Germline V gives CDR1 MNHEY, CDR2 SVGEGT. The CDR3 sequence is 15 residues long.

In nucleotides, the CDR3 is TGTGCCAGCAGTCCCCAGGGGAGCTCCTACAATGAGCAGTTCTTC. Translated, it gives CASSPQGSSYNEQFF. The rearrangement joins TRBV6-1 to TRBJ2-1, with D possibly matching TRBD1 (6 bases). This CDR3 spans 15 amino acids. V gave up 5 bases and J gave up 0 bases, with 11 bases separating them. Germline-derived CDR1 and CDR2 are MNHNS and SASEGT.

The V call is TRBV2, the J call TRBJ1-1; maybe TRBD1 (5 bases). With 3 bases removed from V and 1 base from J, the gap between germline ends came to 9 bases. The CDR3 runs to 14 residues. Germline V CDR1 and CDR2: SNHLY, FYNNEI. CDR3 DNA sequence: TGTGCCAGCAGTGATGGGGGACCGAACACTGAAGCTTTCTTT. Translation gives CASSDGGPNTEAFF. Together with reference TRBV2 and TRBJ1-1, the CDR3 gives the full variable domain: EPEVTQTPSHQVTQMGQEVILRCVPISNHLYFYWYRQILGQKVEFLVSFYNNEISEKSEIFDDQFSVERPDGSNFTLKIRSTKLEDSAMYFCASSDGGPNTEAFFGQGTRLTVV.

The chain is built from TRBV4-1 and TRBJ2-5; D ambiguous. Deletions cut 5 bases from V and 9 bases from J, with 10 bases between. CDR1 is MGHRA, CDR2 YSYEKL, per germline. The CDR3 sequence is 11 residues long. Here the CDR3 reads CASSEPGAQYF. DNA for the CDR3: TGCGCCAGCAGCGAACCTGGGGCCCAGTACTTC.

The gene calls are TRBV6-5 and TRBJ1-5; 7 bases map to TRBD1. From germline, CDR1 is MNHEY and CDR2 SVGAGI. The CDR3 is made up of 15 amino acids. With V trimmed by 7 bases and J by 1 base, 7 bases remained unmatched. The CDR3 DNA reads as TGTGCCAGCAAAAACAGGGGTCTGAGCAATCAGCCCCAGCATTTT. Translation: CASKNRGLSNQPQHF.

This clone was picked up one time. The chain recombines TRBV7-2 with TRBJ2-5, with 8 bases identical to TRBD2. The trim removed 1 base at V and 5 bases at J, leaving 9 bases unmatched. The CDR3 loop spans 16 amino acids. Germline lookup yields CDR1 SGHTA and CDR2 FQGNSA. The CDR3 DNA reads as TGTGCCAGCAGCTTAGGGACGGGGGGGCAGGATGAGACCCAGTACTTC. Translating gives CASSLGTGGQDETQYF.

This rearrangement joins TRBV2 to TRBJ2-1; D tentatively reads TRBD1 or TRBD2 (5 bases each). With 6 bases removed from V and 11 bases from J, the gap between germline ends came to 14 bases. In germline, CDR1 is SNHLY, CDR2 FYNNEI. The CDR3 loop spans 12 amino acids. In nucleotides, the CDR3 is TGTGCCAGCAGCGCAACCGGGACGAAGCAGTTCTTC. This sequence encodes CASSATGTKQFF.